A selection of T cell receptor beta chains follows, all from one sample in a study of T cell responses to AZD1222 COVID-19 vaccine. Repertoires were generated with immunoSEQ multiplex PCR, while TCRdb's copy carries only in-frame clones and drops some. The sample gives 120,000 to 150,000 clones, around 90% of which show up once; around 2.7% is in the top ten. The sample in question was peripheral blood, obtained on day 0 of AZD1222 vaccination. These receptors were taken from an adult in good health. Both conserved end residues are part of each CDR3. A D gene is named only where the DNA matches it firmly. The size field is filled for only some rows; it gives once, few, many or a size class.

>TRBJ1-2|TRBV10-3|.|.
CALKGLANYGYTF
TGTGCCCTGAAGGGCCTAGCTAACTATGGCTACACCTTC
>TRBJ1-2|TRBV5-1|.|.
CASSTDRGLYGYTF
TGCGCCAGCAGCACAGACCGAGGACTGTATGGCTACACCTTC
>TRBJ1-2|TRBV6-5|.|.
CASTLSQVGDGYTF
TGTGCCAGCACTCTTTCCCAGGTGGGGGATGGCTACACCTTC
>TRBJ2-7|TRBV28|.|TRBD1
CASSPRSGGSVYEQYF
TGTGCCAGCAGTCCACGCTCAGGGGGTTCTGTCTACGAGCAGTACTTC
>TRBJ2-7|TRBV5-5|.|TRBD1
CASSLVFPLPWTGQNWEQYF
TGTGCCAGCAGCTTGGTGTTTCCCTTACCCTGGACAGGCCAGAATTGGGAGCAGTACTTC
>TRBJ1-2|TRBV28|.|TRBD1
CASRPAPGTGENYGYTF
TGTGCCAGCAGGCCCGCCCCCGGGACAGGGGAAAACTATGGCTACACCTTC
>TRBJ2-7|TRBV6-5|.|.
CASSPLGPYEQYF
TGTGCCAGCAGCCCCCTGGGACCCTACGAGCAGTACTTC
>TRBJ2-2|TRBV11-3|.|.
CASSLARGNTGELFF
TGTGCCAGCAGCTTAGCCAGGGGGAACACCGGGGAGCTGTTTTTT
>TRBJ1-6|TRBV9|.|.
CASSGTSASSYNSPLHF
TGTGCCAGCAGCGGAACTTCGGCTAGCTCCTATAATTCACCCCTCCACTTT
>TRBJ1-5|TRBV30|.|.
CAWSEASPARNLNQPQHF
TGTGCCTGGAGTGAAGCTTCCCCAGCCAGAAACCTCAATCAGCCCCAGCATTTT
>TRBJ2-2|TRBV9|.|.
CASSVENTGELFF
TGTGCCAGCAGCGTAGAGAACACCGGGGAGCTGTTTTTT
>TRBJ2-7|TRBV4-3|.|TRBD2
CASSQVIGTSDRYEQYF
TGCGCCAGCAGCCAAGTTATAGGAACTAGCGACCGTTACGAGCAGTACTTC
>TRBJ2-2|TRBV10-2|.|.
CASWVSGYIGELFF
TGCGCCAGCTGGGTCTCCGGGTACATCGGGGAGCTGTTTTTT
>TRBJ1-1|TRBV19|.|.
CASIGLEAEAFF
TGTGCCAGTATTGGCCTTGAAGCTGAAGCTTTCTTT
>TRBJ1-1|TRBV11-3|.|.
CASSFSGNIEAFF
TGTGCCAGCAGCTTCTCGGGCAACATAGAAGCTTTCTTT
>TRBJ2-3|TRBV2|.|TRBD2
CASSGTSGRTDTQYF
TGTGCCAGCAGCGGGACTAGCGGGCGCACAGATACGCAGTATTTT
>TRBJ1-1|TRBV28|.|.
CASSLSSREAFF
TGTGCCAGCAGTTTATCCAGCCGAGAAGCTTTCTTT
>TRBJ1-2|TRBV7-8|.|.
CASSLVGVNGYTF
TGTGCCAGCAGCTTAGTGGGGGTCAATGGCTACACCTTC
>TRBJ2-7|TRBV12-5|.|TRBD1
CASGLVRIQGESYEQYF
TGTGCTAGTGGTTTGGTAAGGATTCAGGGGGAGTCCTACGAGCAGTACTTC
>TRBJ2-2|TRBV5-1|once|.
CASSLRTWDTGELFF
TGCGCCAGCAGCTTGAGGACATGGGACACCGGGGAGCTGTTTTTT
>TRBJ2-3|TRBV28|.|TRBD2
CASSSSWTRDDTQYF
TGTGCCAGCAGTTCCTCATGGACTAGGGACGATACGCAGTATTTT
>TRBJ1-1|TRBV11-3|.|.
CASSFTVLVAEAFF
TGTGCCAGCAGCTTCACAGTTTTAGTAGCTGAAGCTTTCTTT
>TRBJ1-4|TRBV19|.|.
CASRPGPVDEKLFF
TGTGCCAGTAGGCCGGGTCCCGTGGATGAAAAACTGTTTTTT
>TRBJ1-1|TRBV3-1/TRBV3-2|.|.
CASSLKFYGVNTEAFF
TGTGCCAGCAGCCTAAAATTCTATGGTGTGAACACTGAAGCTTTCTTT
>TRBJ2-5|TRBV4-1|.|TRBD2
CASSLQTSGQETQYF
TGCGCCAGCAGCCTCCAGACTAGCGGACAAGAGACCCAGTACTTC
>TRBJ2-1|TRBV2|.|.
CASSVEVLSSYNEQFF
TGTGCCAGCAGTGTAGAAGTTTTAAGCTCCTACAATGAGCAGTTCTTC
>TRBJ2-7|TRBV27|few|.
CASSLYRAYEQYF
TGTGCCAGCAGTTTATACAGAGCCTACGAGCAGTACTTC
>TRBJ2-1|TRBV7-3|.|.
CASTYRDSNEQFF
TGTGCCAGCACCTATAGAGACAGCAATGAGCAGTTCTTC
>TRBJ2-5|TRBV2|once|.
CASSENGRGETQYF
TGTGCCAGCAGTGAGAACGGGAGAGGAGAGACCCAGTACTTC
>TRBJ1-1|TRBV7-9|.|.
CASSSLGGPNTEAFF
TGTGCCAGCAGCTCCCTAGGGGGGCCGAACACTGAAGCTTTCTTT
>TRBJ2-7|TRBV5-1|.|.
CASSVSFSYEQYF
TGCGCCAGCAGTGTTAGTTTCTCCTACGAGCAGTACTTC
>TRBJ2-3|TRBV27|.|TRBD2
CASSLSVLAGVGTDTQYF
TGTGCCAGCAGTTTATCGGTACTAGCGGGAGTTGGCACAGATACGCAGTATTTT
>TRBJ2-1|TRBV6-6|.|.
CASSYNGEQFF
TGTGCCAGCAGTTATAACGGGGAGCAGTTCTTC
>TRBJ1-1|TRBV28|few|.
CASSYGNTEAFF
TGTGCCAGCAGTTACGGGAACACTGAAGCTTTCTTT
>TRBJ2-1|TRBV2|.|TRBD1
CASSEWTGNEQFF
TGTGCCAGCAGTGAGTGGACAGGGAATGAGCAGTTCTTC
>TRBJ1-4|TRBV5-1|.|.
CASSSLGMFNEKLFF
TGCGCCAGCAGCTCGCTCGGGATGTTTAATGAAAAACTGTTTTTT
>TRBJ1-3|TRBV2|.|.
CASGFSGNTIYF
TGTGCCAGCGGCTTCTCTGGAAACACCATATATTTT
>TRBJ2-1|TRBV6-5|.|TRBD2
CASRLAGVSSNEQFF
TGTGCCAGCAGATTGGCGGGAGTGTCTAGCAATGAGCAGTTCTTC
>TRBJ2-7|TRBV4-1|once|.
CASSQDPQGGNLYEQYF
TGCGCCAGCAGCCAAGACCCTCAGGGGGGAAACCTGTACGAGCAGTACTTC
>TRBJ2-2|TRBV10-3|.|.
CAISGGTVYTGELFF
TGTGCCATCAGTGGCGGGACAGTCTACACCGGGGAGCTGTTTTTT
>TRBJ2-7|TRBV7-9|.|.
CASSSKSGTPAYEQYF
TGTGCCAGCAGCTCCAAATCCGGGACTCCAGCCTACGAGCAGTACTTC
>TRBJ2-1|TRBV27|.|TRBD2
CASSRSPGLAGYNEQFF
TGTGCCAGCTCGCGTTCTCCGGGACTAGCGGGATACAATGAGCAGTTCTTC
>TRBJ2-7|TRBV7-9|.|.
CASSFSVQSYEQYF
TGTGCCAGCAGCTTTAGTGTTCAATCCTACGAGCAGTACTTC
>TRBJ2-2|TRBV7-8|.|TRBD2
CASSVQGLADTGELFF
TGTGCCAGCAGCGTACAGGGACTAGCGGACACCGGGGAGCTGTTTTTT
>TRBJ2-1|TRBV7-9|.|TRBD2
CASSLATSGLYNEQFF
TGTGCCAGCAGCTTAGCGACTAGCGGACTCTACAATGAGCAGTTCTTC
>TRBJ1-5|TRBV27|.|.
CASSSTDDLLLHF
TGTGCCAGCAGTTCGACCGACGACTTGCTTTTGCATTTT
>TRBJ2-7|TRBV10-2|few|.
CASSSLPGTNYEQYF
TGCGCCAGCAGTTCCCTGCCCGGGACAAATTACGAGCAGTACTTC
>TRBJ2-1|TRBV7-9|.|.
CASRKVTGLYNEQFF
TGTGCCAGCAGAAAAGTAACGGGACTTTACAATGAGCAGTTCTTC
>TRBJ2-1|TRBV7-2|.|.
CASSLLYNEQFF
TGTGCCAGCAGCTTGCTGTACAATGAGCAGTTCTTC
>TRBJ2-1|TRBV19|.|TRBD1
CASRSRQGAGNEQFF
TGTGCCAGTAGAAGCCGACAGGGGGCGGGTAATGAGCAGTTCTTC
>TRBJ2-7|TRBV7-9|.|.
CASSLGQGTYEQYF
TGTGCCAGCAGCTTAGGGCAGGGGACCTACGAGCAGTACTTC
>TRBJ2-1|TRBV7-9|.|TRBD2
CASSPIAGGSYNEQFF
TGTGCCAGCAGCCCCATAGCGGGGGGCTCCTACAATGAGCAGTTCTTC
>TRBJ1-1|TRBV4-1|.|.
CASSQDREGTEAFF
TGCGCCAGCAGCCAAGATAGGGAGGGTACTGAAGCTTTCTTT
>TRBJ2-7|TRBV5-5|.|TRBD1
CASSAGQGVFAYEQYF
TGTGCCAGCAGCGCGGGACAGGGGGTCTTTGCGTACGAGCAGTACTTC
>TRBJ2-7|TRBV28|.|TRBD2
CASSFVGGGRPDSYEQYF
TGTGCCAGCAGTTTTGTAGGCGGGGGAAGACCCGATTCCTACGAGCAGTACTTC